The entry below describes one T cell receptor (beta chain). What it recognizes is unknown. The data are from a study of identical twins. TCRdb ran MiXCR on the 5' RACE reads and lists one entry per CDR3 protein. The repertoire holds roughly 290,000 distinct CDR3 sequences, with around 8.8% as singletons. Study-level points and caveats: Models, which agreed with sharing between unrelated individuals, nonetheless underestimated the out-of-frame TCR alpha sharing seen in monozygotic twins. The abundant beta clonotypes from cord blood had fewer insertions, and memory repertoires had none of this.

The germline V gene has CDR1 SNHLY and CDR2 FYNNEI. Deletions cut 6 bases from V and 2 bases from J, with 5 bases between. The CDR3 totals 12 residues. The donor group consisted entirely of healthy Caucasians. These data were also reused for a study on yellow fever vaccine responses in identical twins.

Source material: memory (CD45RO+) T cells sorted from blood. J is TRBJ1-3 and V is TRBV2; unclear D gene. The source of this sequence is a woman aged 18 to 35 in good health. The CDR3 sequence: CASRATGNTIYF. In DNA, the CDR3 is TGTGCCAGCAGAGCTACTGGAAACACCATATATTTT.